This entry describes one T cell receptor (beta chain). These data originate in a study of shared clonotypes between healthy human individuals. Study as a whole: For every donor, three CD4 naive, three CD4 memory, two CD8 naive and one CD8 memory plates were used.

Some clones are missing from TCRdb's copy, which holds only in-frame ones; the method was immunoSEQ multiplex PCR. Of millions of clones listed, approximately 95% were seen once; the top ten hold under 0.45%. V lost 5 bases and J 1 base, leaving 21 bases between the germline ends. The germline gives CDR1 SGHVS, CDR2 FQNEAQ. The CDR3 totals 18 residues. V gene TRBV7-8 combines with J gene TRBJ1-5; D uncertain. This receptor was taken from a man aged 18 to 35 in good health. Some clones in this sample may be carry-over from other donors' samples. The specimen sequenced was naive CD4+ T cells from PBMCs. Specified subset: CD45RA+ positively selected. The CDR3 reads CASSGRVSVSRSNQPQHF. CDR3 DNA sequence: TGTGCCAGCAGCGGGAGGGTGTCGGTCTCACGCAGCAATCAGCCCCAGCATTTT.